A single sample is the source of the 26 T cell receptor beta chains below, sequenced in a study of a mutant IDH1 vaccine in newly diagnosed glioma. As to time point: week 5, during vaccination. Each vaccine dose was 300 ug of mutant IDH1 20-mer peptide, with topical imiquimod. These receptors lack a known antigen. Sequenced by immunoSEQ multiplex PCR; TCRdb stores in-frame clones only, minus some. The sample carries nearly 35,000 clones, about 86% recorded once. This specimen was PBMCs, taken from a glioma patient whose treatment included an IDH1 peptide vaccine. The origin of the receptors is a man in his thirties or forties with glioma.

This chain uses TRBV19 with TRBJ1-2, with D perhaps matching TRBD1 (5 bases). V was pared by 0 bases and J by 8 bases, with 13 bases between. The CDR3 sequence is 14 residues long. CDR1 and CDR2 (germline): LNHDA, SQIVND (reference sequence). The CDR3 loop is CASSIDPGPGGYTF. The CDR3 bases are TGTGCCAGTAGTATAGATCCAGGGCCGGGCGGCTACACCTTC.

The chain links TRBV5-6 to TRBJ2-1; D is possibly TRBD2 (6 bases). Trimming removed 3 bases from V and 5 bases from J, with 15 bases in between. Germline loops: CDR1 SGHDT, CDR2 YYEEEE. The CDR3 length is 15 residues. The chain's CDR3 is CASSWGTTGDNEQFF. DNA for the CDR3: TGTGCCAGCAGCTGGGGGACCACGGGGGACAATGAGCAGTTCTTC.

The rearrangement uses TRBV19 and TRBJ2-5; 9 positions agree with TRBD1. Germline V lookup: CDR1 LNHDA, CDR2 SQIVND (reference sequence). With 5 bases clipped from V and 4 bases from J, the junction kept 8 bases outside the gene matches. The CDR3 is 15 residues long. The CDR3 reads CASSPRTGVAETQYF. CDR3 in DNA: TGTGCCAGTAGTCCCCGGACAGGGGTAGCAGAGACCCAGTACTTC.

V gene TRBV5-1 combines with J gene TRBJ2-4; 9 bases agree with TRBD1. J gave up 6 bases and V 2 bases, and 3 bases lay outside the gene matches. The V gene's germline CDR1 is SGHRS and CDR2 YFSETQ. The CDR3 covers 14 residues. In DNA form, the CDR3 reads TGCGCCAGCAGCTTACAGGGGGCTGGAAACATTCAGTACTTC. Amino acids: CASSLQGAGNIQYF. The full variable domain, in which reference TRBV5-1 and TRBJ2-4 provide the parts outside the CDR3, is KAGVTQTPRYLIKTRGQQVTLSCSPISGHRSVSWYQQTPGQGLQFLFEYFSETQRNKGNFPGRFSGRQFSNSRSEMNVSTLELGDSALYLCASSLQGAGNIQYFGAGTRLSVL.

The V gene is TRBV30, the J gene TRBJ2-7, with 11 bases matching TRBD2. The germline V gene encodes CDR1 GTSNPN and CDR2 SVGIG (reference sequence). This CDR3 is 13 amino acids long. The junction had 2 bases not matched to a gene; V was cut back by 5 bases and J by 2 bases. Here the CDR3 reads CAWDSGRAYEQYF. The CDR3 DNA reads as TGTGCCTGGGATAGCGGGAGGGCCTACGAGCAGTACTTC.

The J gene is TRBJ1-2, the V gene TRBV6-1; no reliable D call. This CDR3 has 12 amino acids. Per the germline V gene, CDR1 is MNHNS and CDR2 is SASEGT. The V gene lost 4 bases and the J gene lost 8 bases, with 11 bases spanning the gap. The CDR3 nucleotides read TGTGCCAGCAGTGCCAGGCAGAGGGGCTACACCTTC. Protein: CASSARQRGYTF.

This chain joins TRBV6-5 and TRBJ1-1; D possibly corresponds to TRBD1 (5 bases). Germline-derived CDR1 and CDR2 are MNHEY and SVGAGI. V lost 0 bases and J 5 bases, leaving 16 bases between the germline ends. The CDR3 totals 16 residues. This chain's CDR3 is CASSYSSDSGGTEAFF. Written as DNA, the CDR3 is TGTGCCAGCAGTTACTCCTCCGACAGTGGGGGGACTGAAGCTTTCTTT.

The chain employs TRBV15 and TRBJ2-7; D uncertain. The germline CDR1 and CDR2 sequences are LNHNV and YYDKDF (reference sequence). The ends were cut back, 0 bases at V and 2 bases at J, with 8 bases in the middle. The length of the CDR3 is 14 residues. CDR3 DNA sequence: TGTGCCACCAGCAGAGATATACCTACCTACGAGCAGTACTTC. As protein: CATSRDIPTYEQYF.

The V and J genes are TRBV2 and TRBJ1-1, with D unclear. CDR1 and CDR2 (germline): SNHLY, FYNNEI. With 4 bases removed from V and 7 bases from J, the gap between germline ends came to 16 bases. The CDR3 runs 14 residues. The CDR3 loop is CASSAREGTSEAFF. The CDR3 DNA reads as TGTGCCAGCAGTGCGCGGGAGGGAACAAGTGAAGCTTTCTTT.

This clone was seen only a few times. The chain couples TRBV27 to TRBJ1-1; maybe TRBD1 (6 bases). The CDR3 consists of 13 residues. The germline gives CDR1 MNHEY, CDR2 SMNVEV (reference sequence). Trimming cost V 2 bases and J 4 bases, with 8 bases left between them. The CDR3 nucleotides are TGTGCCAGCAGTTTAAGGGGGGGCACTGAAGCTTTCTTT. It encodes CASSLRGGTEAFF.

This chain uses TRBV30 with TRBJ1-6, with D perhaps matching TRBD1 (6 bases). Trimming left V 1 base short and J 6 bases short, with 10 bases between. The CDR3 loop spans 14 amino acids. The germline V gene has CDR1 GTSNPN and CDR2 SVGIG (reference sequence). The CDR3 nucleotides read TGTGCCTGGAGTGCCGGACAGAGTAATTCACCCCTCCACTTT. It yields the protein CAWSAGQSNSPLHF.

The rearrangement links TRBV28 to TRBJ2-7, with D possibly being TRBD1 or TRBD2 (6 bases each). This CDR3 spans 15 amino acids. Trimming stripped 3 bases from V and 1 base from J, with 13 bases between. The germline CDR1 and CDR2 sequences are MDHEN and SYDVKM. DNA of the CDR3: TGTGCCAGCAGTTTTCTGGGGGGCCAGTCCTACGAGCAGTACTTC. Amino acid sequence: CASSFLGGQSYEQYF.

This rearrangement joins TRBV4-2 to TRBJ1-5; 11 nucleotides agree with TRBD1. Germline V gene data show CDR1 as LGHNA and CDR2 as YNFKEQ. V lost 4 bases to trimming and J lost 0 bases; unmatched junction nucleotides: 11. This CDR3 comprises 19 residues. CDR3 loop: CASSLGGTGGAYSNQPQHF. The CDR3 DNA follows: TGTGCCAGCAGCCTTGGGGGGACAGGGGGGGCTTATAGCAATCAGCCCCAGCATTTT.

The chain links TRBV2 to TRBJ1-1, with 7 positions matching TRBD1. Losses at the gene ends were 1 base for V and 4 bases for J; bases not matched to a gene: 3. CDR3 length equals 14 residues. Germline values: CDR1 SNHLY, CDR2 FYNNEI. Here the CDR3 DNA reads TGTGCCAGCAGTGAAGGCAGGGGGAGCACTGAAGCTTTCTTT. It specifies CASSEGRGSTEAFF.

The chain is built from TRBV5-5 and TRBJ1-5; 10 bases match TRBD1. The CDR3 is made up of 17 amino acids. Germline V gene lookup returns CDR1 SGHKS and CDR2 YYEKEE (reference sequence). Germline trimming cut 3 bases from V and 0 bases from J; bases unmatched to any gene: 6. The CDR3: CASSSAGTGVSNQPQHF. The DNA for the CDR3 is TGTGCCAGCAGCTCCGCCGGGACAGGGGTTAGCAATCAGCCCCAGCATTTT.

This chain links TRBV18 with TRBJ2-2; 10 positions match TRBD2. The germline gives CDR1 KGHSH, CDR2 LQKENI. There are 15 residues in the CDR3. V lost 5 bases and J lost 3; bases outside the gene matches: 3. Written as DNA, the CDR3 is TGTGCCAGCTCATCGAGCGGGGGGGACACCGGGGAGCTGTTTTTT. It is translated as CASSSSGGDTGELFF.

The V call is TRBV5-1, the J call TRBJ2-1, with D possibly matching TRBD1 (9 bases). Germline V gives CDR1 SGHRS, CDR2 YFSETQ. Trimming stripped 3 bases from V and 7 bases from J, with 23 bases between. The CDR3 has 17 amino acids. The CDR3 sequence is CASSSTGGLGGLNEQFF. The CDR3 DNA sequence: TGCGCCAGCAGCTCGACAGGGGGACTAGGGGGGCTGAATGAGCAGTTCTTC.

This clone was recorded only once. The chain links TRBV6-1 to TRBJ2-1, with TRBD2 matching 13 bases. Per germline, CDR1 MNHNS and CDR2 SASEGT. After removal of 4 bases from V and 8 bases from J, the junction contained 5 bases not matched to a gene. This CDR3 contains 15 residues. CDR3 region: CASSVLAGGQDEQFF. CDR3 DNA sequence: TGTGCCAGCAGTGTACTAGCGGGGGGGCAAGATGAGCAGTTCTTC.

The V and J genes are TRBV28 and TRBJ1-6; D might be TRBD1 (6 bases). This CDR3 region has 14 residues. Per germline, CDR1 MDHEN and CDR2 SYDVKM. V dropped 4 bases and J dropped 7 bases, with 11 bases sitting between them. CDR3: CASSSPTGNSPLHF. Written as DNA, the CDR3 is TGTGCCAGCAGTTCTCCTACAGGGAATTCACCCCTCCACTTT.

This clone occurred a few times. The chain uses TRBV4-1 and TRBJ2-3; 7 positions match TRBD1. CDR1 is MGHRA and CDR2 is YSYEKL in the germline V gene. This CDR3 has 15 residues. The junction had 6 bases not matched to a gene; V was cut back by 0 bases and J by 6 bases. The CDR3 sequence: CASSQDSGQLDTQYF. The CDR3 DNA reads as TGCGCCAGCAGCCAAGACTCGGGACAGCTCGATACGCAGTATTTT.

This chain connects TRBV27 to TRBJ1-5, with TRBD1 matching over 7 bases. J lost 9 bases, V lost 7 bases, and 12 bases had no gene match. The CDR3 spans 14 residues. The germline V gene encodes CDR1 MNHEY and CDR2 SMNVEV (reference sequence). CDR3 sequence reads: CASKPGQIKAPQHF. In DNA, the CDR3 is TGTGCCAGCAAACCGGGACAGATAAAGGCGCCCCAGCATTTT.

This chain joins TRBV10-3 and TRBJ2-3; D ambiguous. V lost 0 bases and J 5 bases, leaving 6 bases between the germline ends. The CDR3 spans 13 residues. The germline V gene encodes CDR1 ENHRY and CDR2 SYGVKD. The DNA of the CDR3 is TGTGCCATCAGTGAGTCGTCAGGAGATACGCAGTATTTT. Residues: CAISESSGDTQYF.

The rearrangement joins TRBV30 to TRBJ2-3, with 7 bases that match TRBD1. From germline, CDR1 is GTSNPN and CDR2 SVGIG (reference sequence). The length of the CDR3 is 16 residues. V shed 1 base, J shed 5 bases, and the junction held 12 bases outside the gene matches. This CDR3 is CAWSGGQSRSIDTQYF. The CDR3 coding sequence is TGTGCCTGGAGTGGGGGACAGAGTCGTTCAATAGATACGCAGTATTTT.

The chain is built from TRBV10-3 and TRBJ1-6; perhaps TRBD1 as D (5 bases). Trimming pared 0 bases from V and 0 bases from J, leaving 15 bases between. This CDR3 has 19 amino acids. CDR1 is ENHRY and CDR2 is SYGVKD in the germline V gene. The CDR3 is CAISESGGAEGSYNSPLHF. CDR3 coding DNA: TGTGCCATCAGTGAGTCGGGAGGGGCTGAGGGCTCCTATAATTCACCCCTCCACTTT.

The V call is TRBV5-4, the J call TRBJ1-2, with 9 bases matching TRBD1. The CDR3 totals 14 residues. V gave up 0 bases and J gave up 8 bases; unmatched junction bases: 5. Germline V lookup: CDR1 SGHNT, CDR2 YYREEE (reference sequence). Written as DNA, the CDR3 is TGTGCCAGCAGCTTGGGGACAGGGGCGGGGGGCTACACCTTC. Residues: CASSLGTGAGGYTF.

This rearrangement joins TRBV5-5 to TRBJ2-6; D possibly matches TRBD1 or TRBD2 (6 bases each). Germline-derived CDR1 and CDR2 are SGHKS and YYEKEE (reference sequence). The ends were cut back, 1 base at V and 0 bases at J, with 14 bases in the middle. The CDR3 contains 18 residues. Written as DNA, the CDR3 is TGTGCCAGCAGCTTGACCCCTGGGGGGCCCTCTGGGGCCAACGTCCTGACTTTC. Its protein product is CASSLTPGGPSGANVLTF.